The 6 T cell receptor beta chains below were found in one sample sequenced in a study of blood T cell repertoires in COVID-19. The method was immunoSEQ multiplex PCR; TCRdb's version includes in-frame clones alone and lacks a portion of them. The table records 490,000 or so clones, around nine tenths of them present only once. Material for sequencing was PBMCs or T cells enriched from blood (not recorded which). The receptors were gathered from a woman in her sixties who had recovered from COVID-19.

V and J are TRBV5-4 and TRBJ2-1; TRBD2 agrees at 7 bases. Germline CDR1 reads SGHNT; CDR2 reads YYREEE (reference sequence). Losses at the gene ends were 3 bases for V and 5 bases for J; bases not matched to a gene: 5. The CDR3 covers 14 residues. The CDR3 sequence is CASSSPGLHNEQFF. Written as DNA, the CDR3 is TGTGCCAGCAGCTCACCGGGACTACACAATGAGCAGTTCTTC.

This rearrangement joins TRBV3-1 (or the pseudogene TRBV3-2) to TRBJ2-7, with D perhaps TRBD2 (7 bases). Per the germline V gene, CDR1 is LGHDT and CDR2 is YNNKEL (reference sequence). The CDR3 consists of 15 residues. Trimming left V 0 bases short and J 3 bases short, with 12 bases between. The CDR3, as DNA: TGTGCCAGCAGCCAAGATTGGGGGGGCGTCTACGAGCAGTACTTC. This encodes CASSQDWGGVYEQYF.

The chain has TRBV2 and TRBJ1-2; D possibly corresponds to TRBD1 (5 bases). CDR3 length equals 12 residues. Germline V gives CDR1 SNHLY, CDR2 FYNNEI. V was pared by 4 bases and J by 4 bases, with 7 bases between. The CDR3 protein is CASSGQIYGYTF. CDR3 nucleotides: TGTGCCAGCAGTGGACAGATCTATGGCTACACCTTC.

This rearrangement joins TRBV28 to TRBJ1-5, with D tentatively TRBD1 (6 bases). The germline gives CDR1 MDHEN, CDR2 SYDVKM. The CDR3 has 16 amino acids. Trimming took 7 bases from V and 0 from J, leaving 16 bases between them. The CDR3 protein is CASTRGGVISNQPQHF. The CDR3 region has the DNA TGTGCCAGCACTAGGGGGGGCGTTATTAGCAATCAGCCCCAGCATTTT.

The V and J genes are TRBV11-2 and TRBJ2-4; 9 bases are shared with TRBD2. Germline V CDR1 and CDR2: SGHAT, FQNNGV. The length of the CDR3 is 15 residues. V lost 0 bases to trimming and J lost 7 bases; unmatched junction nucleotides: 4. This chain's CDR3 is CASSLEAGGLNIQYF. The CDR3 DNA follows: TGTGCCAGCAGCTTAGAAGCGGGGGGCCTGAACATTCAGTACTTC.

The chain couples TRBV5-5 to TRBJ1-2, with 7 positions matching TRBD1. The CDR3 sequence is 18 residues long. V trimming: 1 base; J trimming: 5 bases; junction bases outside the gene matches: 17. Per germline, CDR1 SGHKS and CDR2 YYEKEE (reference sequence). CDR3 protein: CASSLSITGAPSEYGYTF. The CDR3, as DNA: TGTGCCAGCAGCTTGAGTATAACAGGGGCCCCCTCAGAGTATGGCTACACCTTC.